This TCR beta chain comes out of a study of T cells in Graves' hyperthyroidism and ophthalmopathy. Study results and caveats: The model's output predicted ophthalmopathy at a median of approximately 6.5 months prior to onset. Most clonotypes expanded in the thyroid (above 0.001) were also present in blood.

This clonotype came up a few times. Its antigen is undetermined. The trim removed 4 bases at V and 5 bases at J, leaving 4 bases unmatched. CDR1 and CDR2 from the germline V gene are SEHNR and FQNEAQ (reference sequence). This CDR3 comprises 15 residues. Template material for amplifying TCR beta CDR3 regions consisted of RNA transcripts. A first-round RT-PCR of the TCR CDR3 used the HTBI primer set. TCRdb re-called the multiplex PCR reads through MiXCR, storing one row per CDR3 protein. The data show about 640,000 distinct CDR3 sequences, around 20% seen once. The sequenced sample consisted of blood. The receptor was isolated from a man aged 25 to 45 with Graves' ophthalmopathy. The chain carries TRBV7-9 and TRBJ2-1, with TRBD2 matching over 11 bases. The CDR3 DNA sequence: TGTGCCAGCAGCTCAACTAGCGGGAGACACAATGAGCAGTTCTTC. It codes for CASSSTSGRHNEQFF.